The clone carrying this T cell receptor beta chain has a handful of counts. Its antigen is unknown. The V gene's germline CDR1 is KGHSH and CDR2 LQKENI. The CDR3 has 13 residues. V was trimmed by 4 bases and J by 0 bases, leaving 7 bases between them. The data derive from a study of beta chain features in type 1 diabetes. General observations from the study: Amplification by PCR could prefer shorter templates, with the same effect in patients and controls. cDNA-based sequencing might over-represent cells highly expressing TCR. Healthy donors had naive, central memory and Treg TCRB repertoires that appeared less similar than those seen among patients.

A sort by CD45RO/CCR7/CD25/CD127/CD95/CD27 yielded CD4+ naive, central memory, regulatory and stem cell-like memory cells. cDNA synthesis used the whole RNA isolate, giving expressed TCRB sequences. Generated by immunoSEQ multiplex PCR, the TCRdb table keeps only in-frame clones and is missing some. The sample shows hundreds of thousands of clones, less than 20% of them seen only once. The receptor's source is a man younger than 30 in good health. The chain links TRBV18 to TRBJ2-7; perhaps TRBD2 as D (5 bases). Sequenced input: naive CD4+ T cells from blood. This chain's CDR3 is CASSRDYSYEQYF. The DNA for the CDR3 is TGTGCCAGCTCACGCGACTACTCCTACGAGCAGTACTTC.